This T cell receptor beta chain was documented in a study of Ad26.COV2.S vaccination and SARS-CoV-2 variants. Looking at the study overall: As a participant in COV1001, the donor was in the Ad26.COV2.S trial arm.

Worth noting for this clone: Its antigen is still unknown.

The treatment here: 19 received Ad26.COV2.S at low or high dose, single or two shots; 5 received placebo; per-sample allocation not given. Sampling was done on day 63 after the first vaccine or placebo injection. The table came from immunoSEQ multiplex PCR; TCRdb's copy has only in-frame clones and leaves some out. Of approximately 250,000 clones in the sample, around 88% were seen once. The study, taken as a whole, reports: Participants in the vaccine arm had higher spike-specific TCR breadth; placebo recipients had lower. Possible underestimation of total T cell responses by the TCR breadth and depth analyses was noted.

V lost 1 base, J lost 1 base, and 8 bases lay in between. The CDR3 has 14 residues. The V gene's germline CDR1 is SGHTA and CDR2 FQGTGA. This TCR was sampled from a person aged 18-60 years who received the Ad26.COV2.S COVID-19 vaccine or a placebo. Here the sequenced sample was peripheral blood, taken in a trial of Ad26.COV2.S vaccine versus placebo. The chain uses TRBV7-3 and TRBJ2-7; D is uncertain. The CDR3 protein is CASSLIGPSYEQYF. Written as DNA, the CDR3 is TGTGCCAGCAGCTTAATCGGCCCGTCCTACGAGCAGTACTTC.